This T cell receptor beta chain derives from a study of T cells in women clearing cervical HPV infection. Study results and limitations: TRBV6-7 relative abundance averaged roughly 0.1% in cases and 0.16% in controls. Richness plus V gene abundances separated cases from controls with AUC about 0.8. Associations may precede or follow infection; HPV-specific or memory T cells were not isolated. CIN3+ cases had significantly higher TCR richness than controls; evenness did not differ.

Comment on this clone: Its antigen is currently unknown. Sequencing ends 3 residues short of the CDR3 end; the germline J gene provides the rest.

CDR3 length: 16 residues. Germline CDR1 and CDR2: LNHDA and SQIVND (reference sequence). With 3 bases removed from V and 0 bases from J, the gap between germline ends came to 12 bases. Sequencing was performed with immunoSEQ multiplex PCR; in TCRdb, only in-frame clones are kept and a portion is missing. The sample data list tens of thousands of clones. The sequenced material came from blood buffy coat. The rearrangement links TRBV19 to TRBJ2-1; D is possibly TRBD1 (6 bases). The sequence derives from a woman between 18 and 70 years old with a cervical HPV16 infection that either progressed to CIN3+ or cleared (not recorded which). This CDR3 is CASSIQGRSSYNEQFF. Partial CDR3 DNA: TGTGCCAGTAGTATCCAGGGGCGGAGCTCCTACAATGAG.